These 28 T cell receptor beta chains originate from one sample sequenced in a study of blood T cell repertoires in COVID-19. Measured with immunoSEQ multiplex PCR; TCRdb has only the in-frame clones, and not every one. The profile shows 200,000 to 300,000 clones, approximately 85% of them singletons. Specimen: PBMCs or T cells enriched from blood (not recorded which). Receptor source: a woman in her fifties or sixties with acute COVID-19.

The rearrangement joins TRBV18 to TRBJ1-5; D is undetermined. The CDR3 is 15 residues long. Between the trimmed V and J ends, which lost 4 bases and 0 bases, there was a span of 10 bases. Germline loops: CDR1 KGHSH, CDR2 LQKENI. CDR3 in DNA: TGTGCCAGCTCACGCGCCCGGGATAGCAATCAGCCCCAGCATTTT. It translates to CASSRARDSNQPQHF.

The rearrangement joins TRBV5-1 to TRBJ2-2; weak D call: TRBD2 (5 bases). Between the trimmed V and J ends, which lost 0 bases and 7 bases, there was a span of 19 bases. The germline CDR1 and CDR2 sequences are SGHRS and YFSETQ. The CDR3 totals 17 residues. CDR3 coding DNA: TGCGCCAGCAGCTTGGAACTTAGAGGGATCGGCATCGGGGAGCTGTTTTTT. Residues: CASSLELRGIGIGELFF. Full variable domain (remainder filled in from reference TRBV5-1 and TRBJ2-2): KAGVTQTPRYLIKTRGQQVTLSCSPISGHRSVSWYQQTPGQGLQFLFEYFSETQRNKGNFPGRFSGRQFSNSRSEMNVSTLELGDSALYLCASSLELRGIGIGELFFGEGSRLTVL.

CDR3 sequence reads: CASSLGQVGSPLHF. In DNA form, the CDR3 reads TGTGCCAGCAGCTTGGGGCAGGTGGGCTCACCCCTCCACTTT. V is TRBV7-9 and J is TRBJ1-6, with D perhaps matching TRBD1 (5 bases). Trimming pared 3 bases from V and 10 bases from J, leaving 13 bases between. The CDR3 extends over 14 amino acids. Germline loops: CDR1 SEHNR, CDR2 FQNEAQ (reference sequence).

This clone was observed a single time. This CDR3 reads CASSQVRGLSGYTF. For the CDR3, the DNA is TGTGCCAGCAGCCAAGTGAGGGGGCTAAGTGGCTACACCTTC. This chain links TRBV14 with TRBJ1-2; TRBD1 matches at 7 bases. CDR1 SGHDN and CDR2 FVKESK come from the germline V gene. There are 14 residues in the CDR3. J lost 7 bases, V lost 1 base, and 6 bases had no gene match.

The chain combines TRBV30 with TRBJ2-1; 7 bases agree with TRBD1. Germline CDR1 is GTSNPN and CDR2 is SVGIG (reference sequence). After removal of 2 bases from V and 9 bases from J, the junction contained 7 bases not matched to a gene. The CDR3 loop spans 13 amino acids. CDR3 amino acids: CAWSKTGLGEQFF. The CDR3, as DNA: TGTGCCTGGAGTAAGACAGGGCTCGGTGAGCAGTTCTTC.

The chain links TRBV2 to TRBJ2-3; maybe TRBD1 (6 bases). The V gene lost 4 bases and the J gene lost 7 bases, with 9 bases spanning the gap. CDR1 and CDR2 from the germline V gene are SNHLY and FYNNEI. There are 12 residues in the CDR3. In DNA, the CDR3 is TGTGCCAGCAGTGGGACAGACCATACGCAGTATTTT. Translating gives CASSGTDHTQYF.

The chain links TRBV7-3 to TRBJ2-2; the D gene is possibly TRBD2 (5 bases). CDR3 size: 16 residues. CDR1 is SGHTA and CDR2 is FQGTGA in the germline V gene. The germline V and J ends were trimmed by 1 base and 6 bases, with 15 bases remaining between them. The CDR3 nucleotides are TGTGCCAGCAGCTTAAGTGTTCCGGGGTTCCCCGGGGAGCTGTTTTTT. It encodes CASSLSVPGFPGELFF.

The chain couples TRBV2 to TRBJ2-3, with a weak D call TRBD1 (6 bases). The germline CDR1 and CDR2 sequences are SNHLY and FYNNEI. This CDR3 is 16 amino acids long. Deletions cut 7 bases from V and 1 base from J, with 18 bases between. In nucleotides, the CDR3 is TGTGCCAGCACCAAAAAAGACAGGCGAGGCACAGATACGCAGTATTTT. Protein: CASTKKDRRGTDTQYF.

This clone is a singleton in its sample. The V call is TRBV14, the J call TRBJ1-3; 7 bases line up with TRBD1. The trim removed 5 bases at V and 0 bases at J, leaving 7 bases unmatched. This CDR3 has 16 amino acids. CDR1 and CDR2 (germline): SGHDN, FVKESK. This chain's CDR3 is CASSGGTANSGNTIYF. The CDR3 bases are TGTGCCAGCAGCGGCGGGACAGCGAACTCTGGAAACACCATATATTTT.

The chain carries TRBV27 and TRBJ1-1; a weak D match, TRBD1 (5 bases). The V end was cut by 6 bases, the J end by 1 base, with 21 bases between. CDR1 MNHEY and CDR2 SMNVEV come from the germline V gene (reference sequence). The CDR3 extends over 17 amino acids. CDR3 region: CASRSAGVGRENTEAFF. DNA of the CDR3: TGTGCCAGCAGATCCGCGGGGGTGGGCAGAGAGAACACTGAAGCTTTCTTT.

This chain uses TRBV5-4 with TRBJ2-3; 9 bases match TRBD2. J gave up 5 bases and V 3 bases, and 10 bases lay outside the gene matches. Germline V gene lookup returns CDR1 SGHNT and CDR2 YYREEE (reference sequence). CDR3 size: 16 residues. Here the CDR3 DNA reads TGTGCCAGCAGCTGGGGAGCGGGGGGCGGTGGAGATACGCAGTATTTT. Amino acid sequence: CASSWGAGGGGDTQYF.

The chain is built from TRBV12-5 and TRBJ2-7, with D hard to call. Germline assignment: CDR1 LGHNT and CDR2 FRNRAP. This CDR3 contains 12 residues. With 0 bases removed from V and 6 bases from J, the gap between germline ends came to 6 bases. In DNA, the CDR3 is TGTGCTAGTGGTTTGGTACCAGGCGAGCAGTACTTC. It yields the protein CASGLVPGEQYF. Full variable domain (remainder filled in from reference TRBV12-5 and TRBJ2-7): DARVTQTPRHKVTEMGQEVTMRCQPILGHNTVFWYRQTMMQGLELLAYFRNRAPLDDSGMPKDRFSAEMPDATLATLKIQPSEPRDSAVYFCASGLVPGEQYFGPGTRLTVT.

The J gene is TRBJ1-2, the V gene TRBV15; D remains ambiguous. The CDR3 consists of 14 residues. The V gene lost 0 bases and the J gene lost 7 bases, with 12 bases spanning the gap. CDR1 is LNHNV, CDR2 YYDKDF, per germline (reference sequence). Written as DNA, the CDR3 is TGTGCCACCAGCAGAGACGGGTTTTTGGGTGGCTACACCTTC. It encodes CATSRDGFLGGYTF.

The chain couples TRBV7-9 to TRBJ1-1, with 7 bases identical to TRBD1. CDR1 is SEHNR and CDR2 is FQNEAQ in the germline V gene (reference sequence). Trimming removed 5 bases from V and 5 bases from J; junction bases left unmatched: 5. The CDR3 length is 13 residues. CDR3 protein: CASSQGQRTEAFF. The CDR3 DNA sequence: TGTGCCAGCAGCCAGGGACAGAGAACTGAAGCTTTCTTT. Full variable domain (rest looked up from reference TRBV7-9 and TRBJ1-1): DTGVSQNPRHKITKRGQNVTFRCDPISEHNRLYWYRQTLGQGPEFLTYFQNEAQLEKSRLLSDRFSAERPKGSFSTLEIQRTEQGDSAMYLCASSQGQRTEAFFGQGTRLTVV.

The J gene is TRBJ1-1, the V gene TRBV25-1; a possible D gene is TRBD1 (6 bases). In germline, CDR1 is MGHDK, CDR2 SYGVNS. There are 16 residues in the CDR3. V lost 0 bases and J lost 8, with 19 bases in between. CDR3 sequence (DNA): TGTGCCAGCAGTGAATATCTCCCACAGGGTAATAAGGAAGCTTTCTTT. Its translation: CASSEYLPQGNKEAFF.

The genes are TRBV9 and TRBJ2-3, with D perhaps matching TRBD2 (5 bases). Trimming pared 5 bases from V and 2 bases from J, leaving 15 bases between. Germline-derived CDR1 and CDR2 are SGDLS and YYNGEE. The CDR3 consists of 15 residues. The CDR3 loop is CASSAVAGNTDTQYF. In DNA, the CDR3 is TGTGCCAGCAGTGCCGTTGCGGGTAACACAGATACGCAGTATTTT. The full variable domain, its missing parts supplied by reference TRBV9 and TRBJ2-3, is DSGVTQTPKHLITATGQRVTLRCSPRSGDLSVYWYQQSLDQGLQFLIQYYNGEERAKGNILERFSAQQFPDLHSELNLSSLELGDSALYFCASSAVAGNTDTQYFGPGTRLTVL.

This clone was seen once. This chain uses TRBV10-3 with TRBJ1-1, with TRBD1 matching over 11 bases. V lost 0 bases to trimming and J lost 13 bases; unmatched junction nucleotides: 1. The germline gives CDR1 ENHRY, CDR2 SYGVKD. The CDR3 is 12 amino acids. The CDR3 sequence: CAISESGTGGFF. The CDR3, as DNA: TGTGCCATCAGTGAGTCGGGGACAGGGGGTTTCTTT.

J is TRBJ1-5 and V is TRBV19; tentatively, D is TRBD1 (5 bases). Deletions cut 5 bases from V and 4 bases from J, with 12 bases between. Germline V gene data show CDR1 as LNHDA and CDR2 as SQIVND (reference sequence). CDR3 length equals 14 residues. The CDR3 is CASSGGLMNQPQHF. In DNA, the CDR3 is TGTGCCAGTAGTGGGGGACTGATGAATCAGCCCCAGCATTTT.

This chain uses TRBV20-1 with TRBJ1-1; perhaps TRBD1 as D (5 bases). The V end lost 3 bases, the J end lost 6 bases, and 14 bases lay between the germline ends. The CDR3 extends over 13 amino acids. CDR1 is DFQATT, CDR2 SNEGSKA, per germline (reference sequence). This chain's CDR3 is CSASPRVGAEAFF. CDR3 nucleotides: TGCAGTGCTAGTCCCAGGGTCGGCGCTGAAGCTTTCTTT.

The gene calls are TRBV11-2 and TRBJ1-5; no clear D gene. The length of the CDR3 is 13 residues. The germline V and J ends were trimmed by 5 bases and 4 bases, with 9 bases remaining between them. Germline loops: CDR1 SGHAT, CDR2 FQNNGV. Here the CDR3 DNA reads TGTGCCAGCAGCCCAGAGGGAAATCAGCCCCAGCATTTT. Protein product: CASSPEGNQPQHF. Drawing the rest from reference TRBV11-2 and TRBJ1-5, the complete variable domain is EAGVAQSPRYKIIEKRQSVAFWCNPISGHATLYWYQQILGQGPKLLIQFQNNGVVDDSQLPKDRFSAERLKGVDSTLKIQPAKLEDSAVYLCASSPEGNQPQHFGDGTRLSIL.

For the CDR3, the DNA is TGCGCCAGCAGCTTGAGTGAGCAAGCAACTAATGAAAAACTGTTTTTT. Amino acids: CASSLSEQATNEKLFF. The V gene is TRBV5-1, the J gene TRBJ1-4; D is unresolved. This CDR3 has 16 residues. Trimming pared 1 base from V and 0 bases from J, leaving 10 bases between. Germline V gene lookup returns CDR1 SGHRS and CDR2 YFSETQ.

The chain uses TRBV27 and TRBJ2-3, with a weak D call TRBD1 (5 bases). Trimming pared 3 bases from V and 2 bases from J, leaving 12 bases between. This CDR3 spans 15 amino acids. In germline, CDR1 is MNHEY, CDR2 SMNVEV (reference sequence). The CDR3 here is CASSFTQGYTDTQYF. The CDR3 bases are TGTGCCAGCAGTTTTACTCAGGGATACACAGATACGCAGTATTTT.

The chain couples TRBV7-6 to TRBJ1-1, with unresolved D. Germline assignment: CDR1 SGHVS and CDR2 FNYEAQ. This CDR3 has 14 amino acids. The germline V and J ends were trimmed by 2 bases and 0 bases, with 7 bases remaining between them. CDR3 in DNA: TGTGCCAGCAGCTTAATGGCGGTGAACACTGAAGCTTTCTTT. Amino acids: CASSLMAVNTEAFF.

This chain uses TRBV6-5 with TRBJ1-5; the D gene is possibly TRBD1 (6 bases). Germline CDR1 MNHEY, CDR2 SVGAGI. The length of the CDR3 is 15 residues. V gave up 0 bases and J gave up 6 bases, with 12 bases separating them. CDR3 amino acids: CASSYSGGGGQPQHF. As DNA, the CDR3 is TGTGCCAGCAGTTACTCTGGGGGCGGGGGTCAGCCCCAGCATTTT.

The CDR3, as DNA: TGTGCCAGTAGTAAGTCAGGGGGCATGGGGAACACTGAAGCTTTCTTT. Protein product: CASSKSGGMGNTEAFF. This chain joins TRBV19 and TRBJ1-1, with 8 bases that match TRBD1. Germline V CDR1 and CDR2: LNHDA, SQIVND (reference sequence). The V and J ends lost 4 bases and 1 base, in that order; junction bases with no gene match: 8. CDR3 length: 16 amino acids.

The chain employs TRBV7-9 and TRBJ2-2; TRBD1 might be the D (6 bases). V was shortened by 5 bases and J by 1 base, with 14 bases between the two germline ends. The CDR3 consists of 16 residues. Germline V gene lookup returns CDR1 SEHNR and CDR2 FQNEAQ (reference sequence). The CDR3 DNA sequence: TGTGCCAGCAGCAGTAAGGGACACGGGAACACCGGGGAGCTGTTTTTT. Translated, it gives CASSSKGHGNTGELFF.

The CDR3 is CASRGQGTNTGELFF. CDR3 nucleotide sequence: TGTGCCAGCAGGGGACAGGGAACGAACACCGGGGAGCTGTTTTTT. V and J are TRBV7-3 and TRBJ2-2; 9 bases fit TRBD1. The V and J ends lost 6 bases and 0 bases, in that order; junction bases with no gene match: 2. CDR1 and CDR2 from the germline V gene are SGHTA and FQGTGA. The length of the CDR3 is 15 residues.

The rearrangement uses TRBV12-5 and TRBJ2-3, with 7 bases fitting TRBD2. CDR1 and CDR2 (germline): LGHNT, FRNRAP. The CDR3 sequence is 16 residues long. V was pared by 1 base and J by 2 bases, with 6 bases of the junction left unmatched. The CDR3 DNA reads as TGTGCTAGTGGTTTGGACGCGGGGGTGCTCACAGATACGCAGTATTTT. Translating it yields CASGLDAGVLTDTQYF.